A selection of T cell receptor beta chains follows, all from one sample in a study of T cell responses to AZD1222 COVID-19 vaccine. Profiling relied on immunoSEQ multiplex PCR, and the TCRdb table lists in-frame clones only, not all of them. The data contain roughly 120,000 clones, 90% to 95% of them singletons. The source material was peripheral blood, sampled on day 0 of AZD1222 vaccination. Every receptor here comes from an adult in good health. Each CDR3 is given with its conserved first and last residue. A D gene is named only where the DNA matches it firmly. Clone size is not always given. Where it is, it says once, few, many or a class for expanded clones.

size | J | D | V | DNA | CDR3
- | TRBJ1-3 | - | TRBV2 | TGTGCCAGCAGCGACGGGACACCACGCGACACCATATATTTT | CASSDGTPRDTIYF
- | TRBJ2-3 | - | TRBV19 | TGTGCCAGTAGTACTGACACAGATACGCAGTATTTT | CASSTDTDTQYF
once | TRBJ1-1 | - | TRBV12-3/TRBV12-4 | TGTGCCAGCAGTTCCCTCACGTTTACTGAAGCTTTCTTT | CASSSLTFTEAFF
- | TRBJ1-2 | - | TRBV15 | TGTGCCACCAGCAGAGCCGGGACTCCCGATGGCTACACCTTC | CATSRAGTPDGYTF
- | TRBJ1-5 | - | TRBV19 | TGTGCCAGTAGTATGGGCCGGGGGCGACGTCAGCCCCAGCATTTT | CASSMGRGRRQPQHF
- | TRBJ1-3 | - | TRBV7-9 | TGTGCCAGCAGCTTAACTGCGGGGGGAAACACCATATATTTT | CASSLTAGGNTIYF
- | TRBJ2-1 | - | TRBV12-3/TRBV12-4 | TGTGCCAGCAGTTTCGGGGGTGAGCAGTTCTTC | CASSFGGEQFF
- | TRBJ2-1 | - | TRBV19 | TGTGCCAGTAGTATAGATCTCGAGAGCTCCTACAATGAGCAGTTCTTC | CASSIDLESSYNEQFF
- | TRBJ2-1 | TRBD2 | TRBV24-1 | TGTGCCACAAATAGCGGGAGGAACTACAATGAGCAGTTCTTC | CATNSGRNYNEQFF
- | TRBJ1-6 | TRBD1 | TRBV3-1/TRBV3-2 | TGTGCCAGCAGCTGGACAGGGGGCAATTCACCCCTCCACTTT | CASSWTGGNSPLHF
- | TRBJ2-1 | TRBD2 | TRBV7-2 | TGTGCCAGCAGCCTAGGGACTAGGGATGAGCAGTTCTTC | CASSLGTRDEQFF
- | TRBJ2-7 | - | TRBV29-1 | TGCAGCGTCGTCAGTGAAGAAGAGTTATCCTACGAGCAGTACTTC | CSVVSEEELSYEQYF
- | TRBJ1-3 | - | TRBV6-5 | TGTGCCAGCGGGGGAAACACCATATATTTT | CASGGNTIYF
- | TRBJ2-7 | - | TRBV27 | TGTGCCAGCAGTAACCTGGGGACCGGCTACGAGCAGTACTTC | CASSNLGTGYEQYF
- | TRBJ1-1 | - | TRBV9 | TGTGCCAGCAGCGTAGTACCGAACGGGTTCGAAGCTTTCTTT | CASSVVPNGFEAFF
- | TRBJ1-2 | - | TRBV29-1 | TGCAGCGTTAAGACCAACAGTCGCTACACCTTC | CSVKTNSRYTF
- | TRBJ1-1 | - | TRBV5-6 | TGTGCCAGCAGCTTGCCTTTGAACACTGAAGCTTTCTTT | CASSLPLNTEAFF
- | TRBJ2-5 | - | TRBV7-9 | TGTGCCAGCAGCTTAGCGGGGGCGGAGACCCAGTACTTC | CASSLAGAETQYF
- | TRBJ2-2 | - | TRBV30 | TGTGCCTGGAGAGAAGGGGTCGGAGCGAACACCGGGGAGCTGTTTTTT | CAWREGVGANTGELFF
- | TRBJ1-4 | - | TRBV10-1 | TGCGCCAGTTACCTGGCAACTAATGAAAAACTGTTTTTT | CASYLATNEKLFF
few | TRBJ1-2 | TRBD1 | TRBV7-9 | TGTGCCAGCAGCTTAGTTAAATCAGGGGGCAACTATGGCTACACCTTC | CASSLVKSGGNYGYTF
- | TRBJ2-1 | - | TRBV18 | TGTGCCAGCTCAACGGGCAGGGGCATAGGTGAGCAGTTCTTC | CASSTGRGIGEQFF
- | TRBJ2-4 | - | TRBV4-1 | TGCGCCAGCAGCCCCCTGGGAACAGGTGAAAACATTCAGTACTTC | CASSPLGTGENIQYF